This TCR beta chain derives from a study of blood T cell repertoires in COVID-19. About the research overall: Donors in the United States, Italy and Spain gave samples during acute or convalescent COVID-19. Sample material is recorded as cDNA or gDNA derived from T cells, B-cell-depleted T cells, or PBMCs.

TCRdb's table, derived via immunoSEQ multiplex PCR, lists solely in-frame clones and lacks some. The repertoire includes approximately 200,000 clones, more than 80% of them detected once, and under 2% sits in the top ten. Recovery among Cohort 3 donors was established by two negative PCRs, clearance, or symptom resolution. The V end lost 1 base, the J end lost 8 bases, and 18 bases lay between the germline ends. Germline V gene data show CDR1 as SGHNT and CDR2 as YENEEA. The CDR3 spans 16 residues. The chain carries TRBV11-3 and TRBJ2-1; D perhaps matches TRBD2 (5 bases). This TCR came from a man in his sixties who had recovered from COVID-19. Sequenced input: PBMCs or T cells enriched from blood (not recorded which). Here the CDR3 reads CASSLALTRAGDEQFF. Here the CDR3 DNA reads TGTGCCAGCAGCTTAGCCCTCACGCGGGCCGGCGATGAGCAGTTCTTC.